The 5 T cell receptor beta chains in this list originate from one sample, sequenced in a study of response to subunit inactivated influenza vaccine. TCRdb re-called the RT-PCR reads with MiXCR, one entry per CDR3 protein. The sample includes roughly 700,000 distinct CDR3 sequences, approximately 15% of them seen just once. Sequencing used PBMCs from blood, obtained 14 to 15 days before vaccination. The receptors come from a man aged 50-59 years who received an inactivated influenza vaccine.

The chain employs TRBV28 and TRBJ2-3; D tentatively fits TRBD1 or TRBD2 (5 bases each). This CDR3 has 16 residues. V lost 7 bases and J lost 4, with 21 bases in between. Germline loops: CDR1 MDHEN, CDR2 SYDVKM. CDR3 DNA sequence: TGTGCCAGCACTCCCCCGGCGGGCAGGGTGGCAGATACGCAGTATTTT. It is translated as CASTPPAGRVADTQYF.

This clonotype appeared a few times. This sequence joins TRBV6-5 and TRBJ2-1, with 8 bases aligning to TRBD2. CDR3 size: 16 residues. Germline V gene lookup returns CDR1 MNHEY and CDR2 SVGAGI. V was clipped by 0 bases and J by 8 bases; unmatched bases: 9. CDR3 residues: CASSYSGSGRGYEQFF. The CDR3 DNA is TGTGCCAGCAGTTACTCGGGCAGCGGGAGAGGTTATGAGCAGTTCTTC.

In this sample, this clonotype turned up a few times. The CDR3 nucleotides read TGCAGCGTTGAATCGGGACAGGGGGCCTACGAGCAGTACTTC. It codes for CSVESGQGAYEQYF. The chain links TRBV29-1 to TRBJ2-7; 11 bases fit TRBD1. The germline V gene encodes CDR1 SQVTM and CDR2 ANQGSEA. J was trimmed by 2 bases and V by 2 bases; bases with no gene match: 2. The CDR3 covers 14 residues.

This clonotype turned up a few times. The chain has TRBV6-5 and TRBJ2-5; 12 bases match TRBD2. CDR1 is MNHEY and CDR2 is SVGAGI in the germline V gene. With 4 bases clipped from V and 4 bases from J, the junction kept 10 bases outside the gene matches. The CDR3 covers 17 residues. The CDR3 region has the DNA TGTGCCAGCAGTTTCTCGGCTCTAGCGGGGGGGCCAGAGACCCAGTACTTC. Protein: CASSFSALAGGPETQYF.

The sample holds many counts of this clonotype. The chain is built from TRBV30 and TRBJ2-3; tentatively, D is TRBD1 (5 bases). The CDR3 runs 15 residues. V lost 0 bases to trimming and J lost 2 bases, with 12 bases between them. The germline V gene has CDR1 GTSNPN and CDR2 SVGIG (reference sequence). The CDR3 protein is CAWSVQAHNTDTQYF. CDR3 nucleotides: TGTGCCTGGAGTGTACAGGCCCACAACACAGATACGCAGTATTTT.